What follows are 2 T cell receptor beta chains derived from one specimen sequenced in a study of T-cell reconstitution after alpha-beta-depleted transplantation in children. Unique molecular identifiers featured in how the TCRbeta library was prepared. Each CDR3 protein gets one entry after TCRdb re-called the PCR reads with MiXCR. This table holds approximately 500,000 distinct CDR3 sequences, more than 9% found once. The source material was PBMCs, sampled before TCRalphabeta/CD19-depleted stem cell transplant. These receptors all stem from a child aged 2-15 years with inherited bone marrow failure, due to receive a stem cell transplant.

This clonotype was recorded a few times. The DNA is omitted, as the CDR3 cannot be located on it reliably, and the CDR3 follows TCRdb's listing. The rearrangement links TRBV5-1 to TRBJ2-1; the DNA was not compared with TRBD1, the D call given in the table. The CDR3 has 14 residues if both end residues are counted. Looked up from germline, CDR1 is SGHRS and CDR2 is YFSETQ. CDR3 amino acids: CASSLVAGGADTFF.

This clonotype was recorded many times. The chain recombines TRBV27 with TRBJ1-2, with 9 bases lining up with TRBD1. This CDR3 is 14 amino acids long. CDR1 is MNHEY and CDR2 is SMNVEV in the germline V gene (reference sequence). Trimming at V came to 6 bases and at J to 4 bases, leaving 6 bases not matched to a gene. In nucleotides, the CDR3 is TGTGCCAGCAGGAGACCGGGACAGGGCTATGGCTACACCTTC. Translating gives CASRRPGQGYGYTF.